Given below is one T cell receptor beta chain in context. Its antigen is unknown. Investigators isolated RNA and reverse transcribed it into cDNA to act as the sequencing template. Libraries were prepared by immunoSEQ multiplex PCR; TCRdb keeps only in-frame clonotypes and omits some of them. The sample holds 130,000 or so clones; around 50% are singletons and the top ten take about 11%. The sorting of PBMCs gave CD4+ and CD8+ T cells. The data were obtained in a study of CD8+ T cells in alopecia areata. Germline V lookup: CDR1 SQVTM, CDR2 ANQGSEA. CDR3 size: 14 residues. The V and J ends lost 3 bases and 2 bases, in that order; junction bases with no gene match: 2. Study observations and caveats: TCR sharing across patients was less clear than in mice, possibly HLA-related. It was lesional scalp, especially alopecia totalis/universalis, that showed higher clonality than normal scalp.

The J gene is TRBJ2-1, the V gene TRBV29-1; 9 nucleotides align to TRBD1. Sequencing was done on a sample of NKG2D-low CD8+ T cells sorted from blood. The TCR sequence derives from a human donor with alopecia areata. Here the CDR3 DNA reads TGCAGCGTTGAGGACAGGGGACCCTACAATGAGCAGTTCTTC. It encodes CSVEDRGPYNEQFF.